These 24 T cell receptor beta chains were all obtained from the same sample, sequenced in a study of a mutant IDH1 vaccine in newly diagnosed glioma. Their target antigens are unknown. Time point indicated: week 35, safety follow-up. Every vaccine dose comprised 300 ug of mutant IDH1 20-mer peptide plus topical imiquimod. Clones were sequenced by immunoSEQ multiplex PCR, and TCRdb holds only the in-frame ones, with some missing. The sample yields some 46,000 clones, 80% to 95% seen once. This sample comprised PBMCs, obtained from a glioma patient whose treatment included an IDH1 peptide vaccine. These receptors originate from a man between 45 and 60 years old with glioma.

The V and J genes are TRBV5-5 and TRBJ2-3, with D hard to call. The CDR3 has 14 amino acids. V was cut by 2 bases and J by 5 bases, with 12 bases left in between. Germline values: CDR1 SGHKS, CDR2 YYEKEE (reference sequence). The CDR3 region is CASSFTHWGDTQYF. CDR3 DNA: TGTGCCAGCAGCTTTACGCATTGGGGAGATACGCAGTATTTT.

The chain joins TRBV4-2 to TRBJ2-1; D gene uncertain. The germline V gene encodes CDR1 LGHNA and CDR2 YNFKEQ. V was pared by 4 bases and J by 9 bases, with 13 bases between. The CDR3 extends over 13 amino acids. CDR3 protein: CASSLGGDFEQFF. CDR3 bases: TGTGCCAGCAGCCTTGGCGGCGATTTTGAGCAGTTCTTC.

Here the CDR3 reads CASNFAEDPYNEQFF. CDR3 bases: TGTGCCAGCAATTTCGCGGAAGACCCTTACAATGAGCAGTTCTTC. The chain carries TRBV2 and TRBJ2-1; D is ambiguous. Germline V gene lookup returns CDR1 SNHLY and CDR2 FYNNEI. The length of the CDR3 is 15 residues. V was cut by 7 bases and J by 4 bases, with 17 bases left in between.

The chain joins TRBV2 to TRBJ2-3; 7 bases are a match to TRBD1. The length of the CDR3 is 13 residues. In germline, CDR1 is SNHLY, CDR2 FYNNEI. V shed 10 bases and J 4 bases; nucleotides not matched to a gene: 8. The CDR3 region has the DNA TGTGCCAAGCGGACAGGAGGACCAGATACGCAGTATTTT. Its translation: CAKRTGGPDTQYF.

CDR3: CASSSQPTGGTGELFF. The CDR3 DNA is TGTGCCAGCAGCTCCCAACCGACAGGGGGCACCGGGGAGCTGTTTTTT. The V and J genes are TRBV7-6 and TRBJ2-2; 9 bases are shared with TRBD1. Unmatched junction bases numbered 7, after V lost 4 bases and J lost 4 bases. The CDR3 covers 16 residues. Germline V gives CDR1 SGHVS, CDR2 FNYEAQ.

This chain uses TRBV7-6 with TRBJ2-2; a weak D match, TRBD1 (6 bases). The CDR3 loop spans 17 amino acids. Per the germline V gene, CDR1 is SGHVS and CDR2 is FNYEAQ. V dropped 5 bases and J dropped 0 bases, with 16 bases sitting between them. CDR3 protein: CASSPPPGHANTGELFF. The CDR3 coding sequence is TGTGCCAGCAGCCCCCCCCCGGGACACGCGAACACCGGGGAGCTGTTTTTT.

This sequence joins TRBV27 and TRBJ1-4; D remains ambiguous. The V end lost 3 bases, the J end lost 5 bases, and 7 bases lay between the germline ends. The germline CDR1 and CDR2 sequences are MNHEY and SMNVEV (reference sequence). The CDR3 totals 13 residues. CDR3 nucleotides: TGTGCCAGCAGTTTCTTGGGGAATGAAAAACTGTTTTTT. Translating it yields CASSFLGNEKLFF.

This chain's CDR3 is CASSHLSKRDTEAFF. The CDR3 bases are TGTGCCAGCAGTCACTTGTCCAAGAGGGACACTGAAGCTTTCTTT. J is TRBJ1-1 and V is TRBV6-6, with D uncertain. This CDR3 spans 15 amino acids. Germline CDR1 reads MNHNY; CDR2 reads SVGAGI (reference sequence). Trimming stripped 5 bases from V and 3 bases from J, with 16 bases between.

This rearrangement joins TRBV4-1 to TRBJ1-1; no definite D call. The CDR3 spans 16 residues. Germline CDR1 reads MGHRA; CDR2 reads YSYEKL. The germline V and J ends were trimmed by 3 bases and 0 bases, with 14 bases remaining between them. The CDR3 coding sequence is TGCGCCAGCAGCCAGGGCTCCTTGGGTTTGAACACTGAAGCTTTCTTT. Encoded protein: CASSQGSLGLNTEAFF.

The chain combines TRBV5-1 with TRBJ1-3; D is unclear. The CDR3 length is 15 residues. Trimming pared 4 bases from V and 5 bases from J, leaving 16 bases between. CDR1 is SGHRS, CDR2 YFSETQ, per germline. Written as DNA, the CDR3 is TGCGCCAGCAGCAGGTCTTCAGGAGGGAGAAACACCATATATTTT. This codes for CASSRSSGGRNTIYF.

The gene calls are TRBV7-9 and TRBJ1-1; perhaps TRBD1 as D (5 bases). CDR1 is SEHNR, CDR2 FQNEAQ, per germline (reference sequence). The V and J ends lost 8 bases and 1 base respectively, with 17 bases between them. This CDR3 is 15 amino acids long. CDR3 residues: CASPGTGGANTEAFF. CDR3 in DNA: TGTGCCAGCCCGGGGACGGGGGGTGCGAACACTGAAGCTTTCTTT.

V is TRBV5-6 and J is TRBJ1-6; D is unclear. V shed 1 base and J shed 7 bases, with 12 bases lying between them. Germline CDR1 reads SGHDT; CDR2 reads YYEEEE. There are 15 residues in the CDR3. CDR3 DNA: TGTGCCAGCAGCTTGTTAGGGCTAGGAAATTCACCCCTCCACTTT. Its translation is CASSLLGLGNSPLHF.

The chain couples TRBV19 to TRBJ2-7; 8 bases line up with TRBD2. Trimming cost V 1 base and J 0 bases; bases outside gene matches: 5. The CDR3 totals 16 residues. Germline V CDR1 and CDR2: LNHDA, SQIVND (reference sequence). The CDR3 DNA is TGTGCCAGTAGTATAGCACTAGCGGTGAGCTCCTACGAGCAGTACTTC. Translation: CASSIALAVSSYEQYF.

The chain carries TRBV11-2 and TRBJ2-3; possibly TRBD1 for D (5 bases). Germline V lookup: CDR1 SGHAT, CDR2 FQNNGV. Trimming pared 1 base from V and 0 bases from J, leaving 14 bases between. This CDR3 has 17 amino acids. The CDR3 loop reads CASSLVNGAGSTDTQYF. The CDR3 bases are TGTGCCAGCAGCTTAGTCAATGGGGCAGGGAGCACAGATACGCAGTATTTT.

CDR3 sequence: CASSYARQGNSPLHF. The CDR3 bases are TGTGCCAGCAGTTACGCCCGACAGGGAAATTCACCCCTCCACTTT. V is TRBV6-5 and J is TRBJ1-6; 7 nucleotides line up with TRBD1. V gave up 2 bases and J gave up 7 bases; unmatched junction bases: 5. This CDR3 has 15 residues. In germline, CDR1 is MNHEY, CDR2 SVGAGI.

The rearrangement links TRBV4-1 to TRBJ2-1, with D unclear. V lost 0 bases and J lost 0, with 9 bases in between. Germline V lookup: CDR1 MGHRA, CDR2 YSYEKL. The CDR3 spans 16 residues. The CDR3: CASSQDRQSSYNEQFF. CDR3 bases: TGCGCCAGCAGCCAAGATCGTCAGAGCTCCTACAATGAGCAGTTCTTC.

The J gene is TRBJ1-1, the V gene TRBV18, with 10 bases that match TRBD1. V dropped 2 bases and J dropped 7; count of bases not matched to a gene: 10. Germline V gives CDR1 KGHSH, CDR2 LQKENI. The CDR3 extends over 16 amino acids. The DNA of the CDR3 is TGTGCCAGCTCACCAGGTCCGGGGACAGGGGCGGATGAAGCTTTCTTT. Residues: CASSPGPGTGADEAFF.

CDR3 region: CASSQGDRESGELFF. DNA for the CDR3: TGTGCCAGCAGCCAAGGGGACAGGGAATCCGGGGAGCTGTTTTTT. This chain joins TRBV6-5 and TRBJ2-2, with TRBD1 matching over 9 bases. The CDR3 length is 15 residues. Looked up from germline, CDR1 is MNHEY and CDR2 is SVGAGI. J was trimmed by 6 bases and V by 6 bases; bases with no gene match: 8.

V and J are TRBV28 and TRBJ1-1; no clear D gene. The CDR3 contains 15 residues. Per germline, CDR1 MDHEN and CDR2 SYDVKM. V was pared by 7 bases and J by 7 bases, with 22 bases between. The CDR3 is CASNPLPSRVSEAFF. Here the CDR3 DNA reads TGTGCCAGCAATCCCCTCCCGAGCCGTGTCAGTGAAGCTTTCTTT.

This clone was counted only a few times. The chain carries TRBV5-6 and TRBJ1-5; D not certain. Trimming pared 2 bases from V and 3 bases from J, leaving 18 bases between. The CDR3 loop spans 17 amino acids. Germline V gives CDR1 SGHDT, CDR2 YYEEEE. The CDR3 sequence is CASSFGKSGWVNQPQHF. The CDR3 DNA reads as TGTGCCAGCAGCTTCGGTAAGAGCGGGTGGGTCAATCAGCCCCAGCATTTT. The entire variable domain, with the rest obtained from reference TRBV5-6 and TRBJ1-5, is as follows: DAGVTQSPTHLIKTRGQQVTLRCSPKSGHDTVSWYQQALGQGPQFIFQYYEEEERQRGNFPDRFSGHQFPNYSSELNVNALLLGDSALYLCASSFGKSGWVNQPQHFGDGTRLSIL.

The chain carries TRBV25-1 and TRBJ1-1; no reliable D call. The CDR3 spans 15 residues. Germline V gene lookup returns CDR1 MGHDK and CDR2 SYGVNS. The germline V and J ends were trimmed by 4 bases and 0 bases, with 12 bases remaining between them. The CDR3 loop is CASSGRRALNTEAFF. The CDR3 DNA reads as TGTGCCAGCAGTGGTAGAAGGGCGCTGAACACTGAAGCTTTCTTT.

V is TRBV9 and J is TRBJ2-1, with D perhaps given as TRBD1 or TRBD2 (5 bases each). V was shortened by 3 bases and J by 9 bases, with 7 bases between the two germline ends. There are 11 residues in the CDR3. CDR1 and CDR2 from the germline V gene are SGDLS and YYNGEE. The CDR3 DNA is TGTGCCAGCAGCGCGGGACCTGAGCAGTTCTTC. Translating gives CASSAGPEQFF. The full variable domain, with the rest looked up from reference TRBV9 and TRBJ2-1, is DSGVTQTPKHLITATGQRVTLRCSPRSGDLSVYWYQQSLDQGLQFLIQYYNGEERAKGNILERFSAQQFPDLHSELNLSSLELGDSALYFCASSAGPEQFFGPGTRLTVL.

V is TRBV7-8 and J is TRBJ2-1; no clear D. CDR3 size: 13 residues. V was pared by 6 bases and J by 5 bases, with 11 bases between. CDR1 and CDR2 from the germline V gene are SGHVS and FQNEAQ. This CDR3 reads CASRERFDNEQFF. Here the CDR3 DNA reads TGTGCCAGCAGGGAGAGGTTCGACAATGAGCAGTTCTTC.

CDR3 protein: CASRKQGDSPLHF. The CDR3 DNA is TGTGCCAGCAGAAAGCAGGGGGATTCACCCCTCCACTTT. The chain recombines TRBV7-8 with TRBJ1-6, with 7 bases aligning to TRBD1. V gave up 6 bases and J gave up 8 bases; unmatched junction bases: 4. This CDR3 contains 13 residues. Germline V gives CDR1 SGHVS, CDR2 FQNEAQ.